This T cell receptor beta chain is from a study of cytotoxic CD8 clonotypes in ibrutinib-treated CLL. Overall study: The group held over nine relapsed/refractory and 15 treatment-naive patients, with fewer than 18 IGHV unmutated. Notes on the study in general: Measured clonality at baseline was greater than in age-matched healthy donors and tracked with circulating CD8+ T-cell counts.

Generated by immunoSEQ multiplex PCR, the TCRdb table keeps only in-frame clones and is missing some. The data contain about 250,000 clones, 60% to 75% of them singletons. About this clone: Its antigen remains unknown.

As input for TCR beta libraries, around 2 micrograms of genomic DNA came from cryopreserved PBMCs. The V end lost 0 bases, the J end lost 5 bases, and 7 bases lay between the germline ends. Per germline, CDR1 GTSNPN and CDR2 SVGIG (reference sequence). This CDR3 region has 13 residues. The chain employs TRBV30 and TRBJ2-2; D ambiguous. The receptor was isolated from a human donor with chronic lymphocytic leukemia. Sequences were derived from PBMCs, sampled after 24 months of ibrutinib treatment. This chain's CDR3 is CAWSVRRTGELFF. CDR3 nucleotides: TGTGCCTGGAGTGTAAGAAGGACCGGGGAGCTGTTTTTT.